Reported below is one T cell receptor (beta chain). Its target is not known. V lost 6 bases, J lost 2 bases, and 5 bases stayed unmatched. In germline, CDR1 is MNHEY, CDR2 SVGAGI. This CDR3 comprises 14 residues. Method: immunoSEQ multiplex PCR; TCRdb's copy keeps in-frame clones and lacks some. The sample holds fewer than 150,000 clones; about 88% are singletons and the top ten take 3% to 3.5%. The data were taken from a study of T cell responses to AZD1222 COVID-19 vaccine. Study observations and caveats: Repertoires were obtained solely post-peak T cell response. Spike regions recognized by vaccine-associated CD4 TCRs spanned the protein, led by 160-218 and 743-854.

Recipients boosted at about 4 weeks or about 12 weeks are pooled. This specimen consisted of peripheral blood, obtained 28 days after the second AZD1222 dose. This chain links TRBV6-5 with TRBJ2-3; 7 bases align to TRBD1. This TCR was recovered from an adult who received the AZD1222 COVID-19 vaccine. The CDR3 loop reads CASRVGTATDTQYF. In DNA, the CDR3 is TGTGCCAGCAGAGTTGGGACAGCCACAGATACGCAGTATTTT.